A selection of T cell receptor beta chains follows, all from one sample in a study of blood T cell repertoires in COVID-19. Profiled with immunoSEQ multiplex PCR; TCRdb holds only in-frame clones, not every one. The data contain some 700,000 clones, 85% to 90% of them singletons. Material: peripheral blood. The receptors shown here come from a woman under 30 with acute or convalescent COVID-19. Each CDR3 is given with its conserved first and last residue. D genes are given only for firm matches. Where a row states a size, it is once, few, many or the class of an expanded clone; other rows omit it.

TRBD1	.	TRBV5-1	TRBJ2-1	TGCGCCAGCAGCTTGATGACAGGGCACAATGAGCAGTTCTTC	CASSLMTGHNEQFF
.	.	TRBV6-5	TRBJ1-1	TGTGCCAGCACCGCCGGGACATCTGTCACTGAAGCTTTCTTT	CASTAGTSVTEAFF
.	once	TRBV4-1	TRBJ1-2	TGCGCCAGCAGCCTACTGCAGGGAAGTAACTATGGCTACACCTTC	CASSLLQGSNYGYTF
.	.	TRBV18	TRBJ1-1	TGTGCCAGCTCACCCCAAAGGGGGACGACTGAAGCTTTCTTT	CASSPQRGTTEAFF
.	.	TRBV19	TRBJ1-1	TGTGCCAGTAGTGCCACAGGGCCTAGGAACACTGAAGCTTTCTTT	CASSATGPRNTEAFF
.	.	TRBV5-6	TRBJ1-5	TGTGCCAGCAGCTTGGGTCTCCGGACAGAAAATCAGCCCCAGCATTTT	CASSLGLRTENQPQHF
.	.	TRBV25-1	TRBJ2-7	TGTGCCAGCAGTAGTAGCCAGTCTCAGTACTTC	CASSSSQSQYF
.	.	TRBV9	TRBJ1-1	TGTGCCAGCAGCGTAGAGGGACAAAACACTGAAGCTTTCTTT	CASSVEGQNTEAFF
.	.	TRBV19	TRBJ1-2	TGTGCCAGTAGTCCAGACGGAGGAGGCGGCTATGGCTACACCTTC	CASSPDGGGGYGYTF
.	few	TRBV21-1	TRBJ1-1	TGTGCCAGCATTGGTAGGACAGGGAATAACACTGAAGCTTTCTTT	CASIGRTGNNTEAFF
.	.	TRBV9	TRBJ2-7	TGTGCCAGCAGCGTAGGCGACAACTACGAGCAGTACTTC	CASSVGDNYEQYF
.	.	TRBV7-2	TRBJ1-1	TGTGCCAGCAGCCGCCTGGGGGGGGAAAGTCTGAACACTGAAGCTTTCTTT	CASSRLGGESLNTEAFF
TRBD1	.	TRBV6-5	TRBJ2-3	TGTGCCAGCAGCCTGGACAGGGTCAGGGATACGCAGTATTTT	CASSLDRVRDTQYF
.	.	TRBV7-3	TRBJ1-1	TGTGCCAGCAGCTCCCAGGGGAACACTGAAGCTTTCTTT	CASSSQGNTEAFF
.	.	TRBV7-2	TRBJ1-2	TGTGCCAGCAGCTTAGTGGGGAGTGCGTCGGTGGCCGCCTATGGCTACACCTTC	CASSLVGSASVAAYGYTF
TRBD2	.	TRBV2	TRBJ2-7	TGTGCCAGCGCGGTGGGACTAGATACTGGGGAGCAGTACTTC	CASAVGLDTGEQYF
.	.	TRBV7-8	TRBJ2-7	TGTGCCAGCAGCCCCTGGTCGGTATACGAGCAGTACTTC	CASSPWSVYEQYF
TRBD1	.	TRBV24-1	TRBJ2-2	TGTGCCACCAGTGATTTCCCGGGACAGGGAAAAACCGGGGAGCTGTTTTTT	CATSDFPGQGKTGELFF
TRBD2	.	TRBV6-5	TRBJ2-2	TGTGCCAGCAGGGGACTAGGAACTTCCACCGGGGAGCTGTTTTTT	CASRGLGTSTGELFF
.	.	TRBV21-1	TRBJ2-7	TGTGCCAGCAGCCGAGGGAAGGGGGCGGGCGAGCAGTACTTC	CASSRGKGAGEQYF